Listed here is a single T cell receptor (beta chain). These data are taken from a study of blood T cell repertoires in COVID-19. In the study overall: T cells, B-cell-depleted T cells, or PBMCs supplied cDNA or gDNA.

The data were produced by immunoSEQ multiplex PCR, yet TCRdb's version contains in-frame clones alone and is incomplete. This sample has approximately 190,000 clones, with under 90% found just once. This receptor was identified in a man older than 75 with acute or convalescent COVID-19. Sequencing was done on a sample of peripheral blood.

CDR3 residues: CASSLERRLAGNIQYF. CDR3 sequence (DNA): TGTGCCAGCAGCTTAGAGAGGCGGCTAGCGGGAAACATTCAGTACTTC. J is TRBJ2-4 and V is TRBV7-9, with 8 bases aligning to TRBD2. Unmatched junction bases numbered 8, after V lost 1 base and J lost 6 bases. Per the germline V gene, CDR1 is SEHNR and CDR2 is FQNEAQ (reference sequence). The CDR3 contains 16 residues.